Sequencing of this TCR beta chain was carried out in a study of OX40 agonist ivuxolimab in advanced cancers. About the research overall: A male proportion of 82.7% was recorded, with mean age about 62 years and range about 23 to 90.

The method was immunoSEQ multiplex PCR; TCRdb's version includes in-frame clones alone and lacks a portion of them. The sample shows some 19,000 clones, under 70% of them seen only once. Overall study findings and caveats: CD8+ T cells (on average) carried more expanded clones than CD4+ T cells.

The CDR3 is 14 residues long. V gave up 3 bases and J gave up 3 bases, with 9 bases separating them. The germline gives CDR1 LNHNV, CDR2 YYDKDF (reference sequence). Concerning this clone itself: The antigen is undetermined.

The chain employs TRBV15 and TRBJ1-5; possibly TRBD1 for D (5 bases). This TCR was recovered from an adult with an advanced solid tumor such as melanoma, head and neck, liver or kidney cancer. Source: CD4+ or CD8+ T cells sorted from blood, taken in a trial of the OX40 agonist ivuxolimab. The CDR3 loop is CATSSGHFNQPQHF. CDR3 DNA sequence: TGTGCCACCAGCAGTGGACACTTCAATCAGCCCCAGCATTTT.